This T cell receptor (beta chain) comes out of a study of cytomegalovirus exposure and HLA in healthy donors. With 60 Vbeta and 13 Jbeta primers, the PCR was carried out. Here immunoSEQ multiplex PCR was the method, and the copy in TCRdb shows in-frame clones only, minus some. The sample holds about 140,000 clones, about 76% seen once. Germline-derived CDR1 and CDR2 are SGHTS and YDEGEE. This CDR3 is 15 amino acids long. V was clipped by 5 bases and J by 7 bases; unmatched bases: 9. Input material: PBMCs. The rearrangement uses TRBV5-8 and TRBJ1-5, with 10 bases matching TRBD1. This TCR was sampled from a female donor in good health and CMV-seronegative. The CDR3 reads CASRPTGGVRQPQHF. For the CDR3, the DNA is TGTGCCAGCAGGCCGACAGGGGGCGTCCGGCAGCCCCAGCATTTT.